One sample yielded the 27 T cell receptor beta chains listed below, sequenced in a study of shared clonotypes between healthy human individuals. Terminally differentiated effector memory CD45RA+ cells were excluded from the naive CD8 cells, which were CD45RO-negative and positively selected for CCR7. Assay: immunoSEQ multiplex PCR; the TCRdb copy retains only in-frame clones and omits some. The table shows roughly 550,000 clones, with about 95% occurring only once. The sample comprised naive CD8+ T cells sorted from blood. The source of these receptors is a woman in her thirties in good health.

CDR3 bases: TGCAGCGTTTCGTACCCAAACAGAGGGATGAACACTGAAGCTTTCTTT. Protein product: CSVSYPNRGMNTEAFF. The chain uses TRBV29-1 and TRBJ1-1; D unresolved. CDR3 length: 16 residues. Deletions cut 5 bases from V and 0 bases from J, with 19 bases between. CDR1 is SQVTM, CDR2 ANQGSEA, per germline.

The rearrangement joins TRBV28 to TRBJ2-7; the D gene is possibly TRBD1 (6 bases). This CDR3 is built from 13 residues. Per germline, CDR1 MDHEN and CDR2 SYDVKM. Trimming stripped 6 bases from V and 12 bases from J, with 21 bases between. Here the CDR3 reads CASSLTGTVDGYF. In DNA, the CDR3 is TGTGCCAGCAGCCTCACAGGGACCGTGGATGGGTACTTC.

V is TRBV11-1 and J is TRBJ2-3; 8 nucleotides line up with TRBD2. The V gene end was trimmed by 4 bases and the J gene end by 0 bases; junction bases not matched to a gene: 6. This CDR3 region has 16 residues. Looked up from germline, CDR1 is SGHAT and CDR2 is FQDESV (reference sequence). The CDR3 DNA follows: TGTGCCAGCAGCTCGTTACTAGCGGTGAGCACAGATACGCAGTATTTT. The encoded protein is CASSSLLAVSTDTQYF.

V usage is TRBV9 and J usage is TRBJ2-7; 8 positions match TRBD2. With V trimmed by 4 bases and J by 2 bases, 8 bases remained unmatched. Germline CDR1 and CDR2: SGDLS and YYNGEE. This CDR3 comprises 15 residues. This CDR3 reads CASSPSRGGTYEQYF. CDR3 coding DNA: TGTGCCAGCAGCCCCTCTCGGGGGGGGACCTACGAGCAGTACTTC. Full variable domain (missing parts from reference TRBV9 and TRBJ2-7): DSGVTQTPKHLITATGQRVTLRCSPRSGDLSVYWYQQSLDQGLQFLIQYYNGEERAKGNILERFSAQQFPDLHSELNLSSLELGDSALYFCASSPSRGGTYEQYFGPGTRLTVT.

The chain recombines TRBV19 with TRBJ1-5; weak D call: TRBD1 (6 bases). The germline V gene encodes CDR1 LNHDA and CDR2 SQIVND (reference sequence). The V gene lost 4 bases and the J gene lost 3 bases, with 10 bases spanning the gap. The CDR3 spans 14 residues. The CDR3 DNA is TGTGCCAGTAGTAACCGGGACATCAATCAGCCCCAGCATTTT. Protein sequence: CASSNRDINQPQHF.

A note on this clone: Other DNA sequences in this specimen translate into the identical CDR3. The chain is built from TRBV27 and TRBJ1-5, with D perhaps TRBD1 (6 bases). The V gene lost 3 bases and the J gene lost 4 bases, with 10 bases spanning the gap. Germline values: CDR1 MNHEY, CDR2 SMNVEV (reference sequence). CDR3 length: 14 amino acids. CDR3 DNA: TGTGCCAGCAGTTTGGGGCAGGGGAATCAGCCCCAGCATTTT. It specifies CASSLGQGNQPQHF.

The V call is TRBV13, the J call TRBJ2-1; 7 nucleotides line up with TRBD2. After removal of 5 bases from V and 6 bases from J, the junction contained 4 bases not matched to a gene. CDR1 PRHDT and CDR2 FYEKMQ come from the germline V gene (reference sequence). The CDR3 is 13 residues long. Here the CDR3 reads CASSVPSGNEQFF. DNA for the CDR3: TGTGCCAGCAGCGTACCTAGCGGCAATGAGCAGTTCTTC.

The chain combines TRBV6-6 with TRBJ2-7, with D hard to call. Germline CDR1 and CDR2: MNHNY and SVGAGI (reference sequence). Trimming took 7 bases from V and 1 from J, leaving 11 bases between them. The CDR3 loop spans 13 amino acids. DNA for the CDR3: TGTGCCAGCACCCTGGGATGGTCCTACGAGCAGTACTTC. Its translation: CASTLGWSYEQYF.

The gene calls are TRBV19 and TRBJ1-1, with TRBD1 as a possible D gene (5 bases). CDR1 is LNHDA and CDR2 is SQIVND in the germline V gene (reference sequence). CDR3 size: 11 residues. The V gene lost 7 bases and the J gene lost 11 bases, with 14 bases spanning the gap. CDR3 nucleotides: TGTGCCAGTATGTGGGCAGGGTCGGCTTTCTTT. It translates to CASMWAGSAFF.

The chain uses TRBV28 and TRBJ1-1; D remains unclear. The CDR3 is 11 residues long. Germline CDR1 is MDHEN and CDR2 is SYDVKM. Trimming left V 7 bases short and J 8 bases short, with 11 bases between. The CDR3 region has the DNA TGTGCCAGCACCTCCTTCGACGAAGCTTTCTTT. This translates into CASTSFDEAFF. The entire variable domain, with the rest obtained from reference TRBV28 and TRBJ1-1, is as follows: DVKVTQSSRYLVKRTGEKVFLECVQDMDHENMFWYRQDPGLGLRLIYFSYDVKMKEKGDIPEGYSVSREKKERFSLILESASTNQTSMYLCASTSFDEAFFGQGTRLTVV.

With respect to this clone: Other DNA sequences in the same sample also yield this CDR3. This chain joins TRBV29-1 and TRBJ2-7; D remains unclear. The CDR3 spans 12 residues. Trimming removed 0 bases from V and 4 bases from J, with 7 bases in between. Germline CDR1 SQVTM, CDR2 ANQGSEA. CDR3 in amino acids: CSVEDRLYEQYF. DNA of the CDR3: TGCAGCGTTGAAGATCGCCTATACGAGCAGTACTTC.

As DNA, the CDR3 is TGTGCCAGCAGCTCCGATGGAGAAGTTTCGAAGATCAAAGGAGCTTTCTTT. It yields the protein CASSSDGEVSKIKGAFF. The chain joins TRBV5-4 to TRBJ1-1; D remains unclear. Per germline, CDR1 SGHNT and CDR2 YYREEE (reference sequence). The V end lost 3 bases, the J end lost 10 bases, and 28 bases lay between the germline ends. The length of the CDR3 is 17 residues. The entire variable domain, with the rest obtained from reference TRBV5-4 and TRBJ1-1, is as follows: ETGVTQSPTHLIKTRGQQVTLRCSSQSGHNTVSWYQQALGQGPQFIFQYYREEENGRGNFPPRFSGLQFPNYSSELNVNALELDDSALYLCASSSDGEVSKIKGAFFGQGTRLTVV.

The chain uses TRBV25-1 and TRBJ1-4; D is perhaps TRBD1 (6 bases). CDR3 length: 16 amino acids. Germline V gene lookup returns CDR1 MGHDK and CDR2 SYGVNS. Trimming took 2 bases from V and 3 from J, leaving 13 bases between them. CDR3 sequence: CASSEPQTGANEKLFF. The CDR3 DNA reads as TGTGCCAGCAGTGAACCCCAGACAGGCGCTAATGAAAAACTGTTTTTT. The variable domain in full, with the rest retrieved from reference TRBV25-1 and TRBJ1-4, is EADIYQTPRYLVIGTGKKITLECSQTMGHDKMYWYQQDPGMELHLIHYSYGVNSTEKGDLSSESTVSRIRTEHFPLTLESARPSHTSQYLCASSEPQTGANEKLFFGSGTQLSVL.

V is TRBV28 and J is TRBJ2-2, with TRBD2 as a possible D gene (5 bases). There are 16 residues in the CDR3. Germline lookup yields CDR1 MDHEN and CDR2 SYDVKM. Trimming shortened V by 7 bases and J by 5 bases, and 20 bases separated the two germline ends. CDR3 region: CASTPPGKARTGELFF. CDR3 coding DNA: TGTGCCAGCACCCCCCCGGGGAAGGCGAGAACCGGGGAGCTGTTTTTT.

V gene TRBV28 combines with J gene TRBJ1-1; D is unresolved. Per germline, CDR1 MDHEN and CDR2 SYDVKM. Trimming took 3 bases from V and 0 from J, leaving 14 bases between them. The CDR3 is 16 amino acids. CDR3 nucleotides: TGTGCCAGCAGTTTTAGAGAAGCAGGACTGAACACTGAAGCTTTCTTT. Residues: CASSFREAGLNTEAFF.

The CDR3 spells CASSEAPGAGEAEAFF. As DNA, the CDR3 is TGTGCCAGCAGTGAAGCTCCTGGGGCGGGGGAAGCTGAAGCTTTCTTT. The genes are TRBV6-1 and TRBJ1-1; D perhaps matches TRBD1 (5 bases). Trimming removed 0 bases from V and 6 bases from J, with 17 bases in between. The V gene's germline CDR1 is MNHNS and CDR2 SASEGT. The CDR3 contains 16 residues.

This chain joins TRBV2 and TRBJ1-5; D not certain. This CDR3 spans 17 amino acids. V was pared by 2 bases and J by 0 bases, with 14 bases between. The germline gives CDR1 SNHLY, CDR2 FYNNEI. The chain's CDR3 is CASSEHRGIYSNQPQHF. CDR3 DNA: TGTGCCAGCAGTGAACATCGAGGAATTTATAGCAATCAGCCCCAGCATTTT.

The rearrangement joins TRBV5-6 to TRBJ2-7; D could derive from TRBD1 or TRBD2 (5 bases each). Per the germline V gene, CDR1 is SGHDT and CDR2 is YYEEEE. V lost 0 bases and J lost 3, with 10 bases in between. The CDR3 sequence is 14 residues long. CDR3 in DNA: TGTGCCAGCAGCTTGGGGTCAGGGAGCTACGAGCAGTACTTC. Protein: CASSLGSGSYEQYF.

The V gene is TRBV6-5, the J gene TRBJ2-2; possible D gene TRBD2, 6 bases. There are 14 residues in the CDR3. V shed 6 bases and J shed 3 bases, with 11 bases lying between them. The germline gives CDR1 MNHEY, CDR2 SVGAGI. CDR3 amino acids: CASRSGEYTGELFF. CDR3 DNA: TGTGCCAGCAGATCGGGAGAATACACCGGGGAGCTGTTTTTT.

V usage is TRBV5-1 and J usage is TRBJ2-2, with D perhaps matching TRBD2 (5 bases). The CDR3 runs 18 residues. CDR1 and CDR2 (germline): SGHRS, YFSETQ. V lost 4 bases and J 3 bases, leaving 22 bases between the germline ends. The CDR3 sequence: CASSGSLPPEDYTGELFF. In DNA form, the CDR3 reads TGCGCCAGCAGCGGCTCCCTCCCTCCGGAGGATTACACCGGGGAGCTGTTTTTT.

This rearrangement joins TRBV27 to TRBJ2-7, with 8 nucleotides matching TRBD2. This CDR3 is built from 15 residues. From germline, CDR1 is MNHEY and CDR2 SMNVEV (reference sequence). The ends lost 0 bases at V and 4 bases at J; junction bases unmatched: 5. The CDR3 DNA follows: TGTGCCAGCAGTTTATCGAGAAGCGGGAGTTACGAGCAGTACTTC. This encodes CASSLSRSGSYEQYF.

This chain joins TRBV13 and TRBJ2-7; tentatively, D is TRBD2 (5 bases). The CDR3 length is 14 residues. V was clipped by 5 bases and J by 0 bases, with 11 bases between them. CDR1 and CDR2 from the germline V gene are PRHDT and FYEKMQ (reference sequence). In DNA, the CDR3 is TGTGCCAGCAGCCCGAAAGCGGACTCCTACGAGCAGTACTTC. It specifies CASSPKADSYEQYF.

This clone was detected only once. The chain couples TRBV5-4 to TRBJ2-2; no definite D call. Trimming pared 4 bases from V and 5 bases from J, leaving 9 bases between. This CDR3 is built from 13 residues. Per the germline V gene, CDR1 is SGHNT and CDR2 is YYREEE (reference sequence). The CDR3 region is CASSQTLTGELFF. In nucleotides, the CDR3 is TGTGCCAGCAGCCAGACTCTTACCGGGGAGCTGTTTTTT.

In this sample, this clone turned up once. The chain combines TRBV25-1 with TRBJ2-7; D call uncertain. This CDR3 contains 12 residues. CDR1 and CDR2 (germline): MGHDK, SYGVNS. The V end lost 2 bases, the J end lost 4 bases, and 6 bases lay between the germline ends. CDR3 amino acids: CASSEKSYEQYF. CDR3 in DNA: TGTGCCAGCAGTGAAAAGAGTTACGAGCAGTACTTC.

The V and J genes are TRBV14 and TRBJ2-1; 9 bases fit TRBD2. This CDR3 contains 16 residues. CDR1 and CDR2 (germline): SGHDN, FVKESK. The trim removed 4 bases at V and 6 bases at J, leaving 10 bases unmatched. This CDR3 is CASSLLRGAGGNEQFF. The CDR3 nucleotides are TGTGCCAGCAGCCTCCTCCGGGGAGCGGGAGGCAATGAGCAGTTCTTC.

The V and J genes are TRBV27 and TRBJ2-3; D perhaps matches TRBD2 (6 bases). This CDR3 spans 14 amino acids. V was trimmed by 3 bases and J by 0 bases, leaving 7 bases between them. Germline CDR1 and CDR2: MNHEY and SMNVEV (reference sequence). The CDR3, as DNA: TGTGCCAGCAGTTTCGCGGGAAGCACAGATACGCAGTATTTT. This encodes CASSFAGSTDTQYF.

This chain connects TRBV5-4 to TRBJ1-1; D may be TRBD1 (5 bases). Between the trimmed V and J ends, which lost 6 bases and 5 bases, there was a span of 17 bases. The length of the CDR3 is 14 residues. Germline CDR1 SGHNT, CDR2 YYREEE (reference sequence). The CDR3 DNA reads as TGTGCCAGCAAAACGGCGGGTGGGGGAACTGAAGCTTTCTTT. Translating gives CASKTAGGGTEAFF.